The present T cell receptor beta chain was sequenced within a study of blood T cell repertoires in COVID-19. Study information: PBMCs, B-cell-depleted T cells, or T cells were the source of the cDNA or gDNA that made up the material.

Assay: immunoSEQ multiplex PCR; the TCRdb copy retains only in-frame clones and omits some. Among around 60,000 clones listed, about four fifths were seen once. On this clone: A single base separates this from a much larger clone, so it may be a read error. Within the sample, other DNA sequences also encode this same CDR3.

Germline CDR1 reads SEHNR; CDR2 reads FQNEAQ (reference sequence). Trimming cost V 11 bases and J 4 bases, with 32 bases left between them. The CDR3 length is 18 residues. The V call is TRBV7-9, the J call TRBJ2-5; D perhaps matches TRBD2 (7 bases). Sample: peripheral blood. The sequence was collected from a woman of 80 years or more with active or convalescent COVID-19. The CDR3 is CACLGTRGGPRHGETQYF. The CDR3 bases are TGTGCCTGCTTGGGTACTCGCGGGGGCCCCCGCCACGGAGAGACCCAGTACTTC.